This T cell receptor beta chain was found in a study of OX40 agonist ivuxolimab in advanced cancers. This table comes from immunoSEQ multiplex PCR, and its TCRdb copy is limited to in-frame clones, with some not included. The sample holds roughly 80,000 clones; roughly 90% are singletons and the top ten take less than 0.75%. CDR3 length equals 17 residues. V gave up 1 base and J gave up 0 bases; unmatched junction bases: 8. Germline CDR1 is LGHNA and CDR2 is YSLEER. The chain uses TRBV4-3 and TRBJ1-1; TRBD1 matches 7 bases. The sequence derives from an adult with an advanced solid tumor such as melanoma, head and neck, liver or kidney cancer. The sequenced sample was CD4+ or CD8+ T cells sorted from blood, obtained in a trial of the OX40 agonist ivuxolimab. The CDR3 protein is CASSQAATGPMNTEAFF. The CDR3 nucleotides read TGCGCCAGCAGCCAAGCAGCGACAGGGCCTATGAACACTGAAGCTTTCTTT.